One and the same sample provided the 30 T cell receptor beta chains below, sequenced in a study of T-cell reconstitution after alpha-beta-depleted transplantation in children. Preparing the TCRbeta library involved the use of unique molecular identifiers. One entry per CDR3 protein, called by TCRdb with MiXCR from the PCR reads. The table has around 64,000 distinct CDR3 sequences, approximately 11% seen once. The material was PBMCs, obtained before TCRalphabeta/CD19-depleted stem cell transplant. Receptors were obtained from a boy aged 5 to 17 with acute myeloid leukemia, due to receive a stem cell transplant.

This clonotype appeared many times. The chain couples TRBV28 to TRBJ1-1; D remains ambiguous. Trimming removed 3 bases at V and 8 bases at J, with 10 bases between. The CDR3 is 12 amino acids. Germline lookup yields CDR1 MDHEN and CDR2 SYDVKM. CDR3 sequence: CASSFRGWEAFF. The CDR3, as DNA: TGTGCCAGCAGTTTCCGTGGGTGGGAAGCTTTCTTT.

At least ten counts were recorded for this clonotype. The rearrangement uses TRBV7-8 and TRBJ1-1; D unresolved. The germline V and J ends were trimmed by 0 bases and 0 bases, with 17 bases remaining between them. The CDR3 runs to 18 residues. Germline values: CDR1 SGHVS, CDR2 FQNEAQ. CDR3 protein: CASSLAISNGILNTEAFF. The CDR3 DNA sequence: TGTGCCAGCAGCTTAGCGATTTCGAATGGGATCCTGAACACTGAAGCTTTCTTT.

This clonotype came up many times. The gene calls are TRBV3-1 and TRBJ2-5; 13 nucleotides agree with TRBD2. The CDR3 covers 18 residues. After removal of 1 base from V and 5 bases from J, the junction contained 10 bases not matched to a gene. Germline assignment: CDR1 LGHDT and CDR2 YNNKEL (reference sequence). CDR3 in amino acids: CASSQGRLAGGVVETQYF. The CDR3 bases are TGTGCCAGCAGCCAAGGTCGACTAGCGGGAGGAGTTGTTGAGACCCAGTACTTC.

In this sample, this clonotype turned up many times. The V gene is TRBV20-1, the J gene TRBJ2-3; 14 nucleotides align to TRBD2. The germline V gene has CDR1 DFQATT and CDR2 SNEGSKA (reference sequence). The CDR3 extends over 20 amino acids. V dropped 0 bases and J dropped 2; count of bases not matched to a gene: 13. CDR3 region: CSARDQGLAGVGAHTDTQYF. In nucleotides, the CDR3 is TGCAGTGCTAGAGATCAGGGACTAGCGGGAGTCGGGGCACACACAGATACGCAGTATTTT.

This clonotype was observed many times. The chain carries TRBV4-2 and TRBJ1-5; TRBD1 matches 9 bases. CDR1 is LGHNA and CDR2 is YNFKEQ in the germline V gene. Trimming at V came to 6 bases and at J to 9 bases, leaving 9 bases not matched to a gene. This CDR3 has 14 amino acids. The CDR3 is CASSRDRDLGPQHF. CDR3 bases: TGTGCCAGCAGTCGGGACAGGGATTTGGGGCCCCAGCATTTT.

This clonotype was seen repeatedly, ten times or more. The rearrangement joins TRBV9 to TRBJ2-3; D gene ambiguous. Germline V gene sequence: CDR1 SGDLS, CDR2 YYNGEE. V was shortened by 4 bases and J by 3 bases, with 18 bases between the two germline ends. This CDR3 comprises 16 residues. Here the CDR3 reads CASSPPWGRRTDTQYF. The CDR3 DNA reads as TGTGCCAGCAGCCCCCCCTGGGGTAGAAGAACAGATACGCAGTATTTT.

The sample holds many counts of this clonotype. The rearrangement links TRBV29-1 to TRBJ2-5; 8 bases align to TRBD2. The CDR3 consists of 11 residues. CDR1 is SQVTM and CDR2 is ANQGSEA in the germline V gene. J was trimmed by 2 bases and V by 8 bases; bases with no gene match: 1. The CDR3 DNA reads as TGCAGCCGGGGGGGACAAGAGACCCAGTACTTC. Translated, it gives CSRGGQETQYF.

This clonotype was seen many times. V and J are TRBV10-3 and TRBJ2-7; 16 nucleotides agree with TRBD2. Germline V gives CDR1 ENHRY, CDR2 SYGVKD. The CDR3 length is 14 residues. V gave up 6 bases and J gave up 5 bases; unmatched junction bases: 1. The chain's CDR3 is CAIRGLAGGDEQYF. DNA of the CDR3: TGTGCCATCAGGGGACTAGCGGGAGGGGACGAGCAGTACTTC.

This clonotype was found many times. The J gene is TRBJ1-5, the V gene TRBV24-1, with D perhaps matching TRBD1 (5 bases). The CDR3 sequence is 19 residues long. Trimming took 0 bases from V and 0 from J, leaving 17 bases between them. Germline CDR1 and CDR2: KGHDR and SFDVKD. The CDR3 protein is CATSDLTGTVNYSNQPQHF. The CDR3 DNA sequence: TGTGCCACCAGTGATTTGACCGGGACGGTCAATTATAGCAATCAGCCCCAGCATTTT.

This clonotype was seen many times. The gene calls are TRBV2 and TRBJ1-5; D is perhaps TRBD1 (6 bases). V shed 5 bases and J shed 5 bases, with 10 bases lying between them. The CDR3 has 13 residues. The germline V gene has CDR1 SNHLY and CDR2 FYNNEI. CDR3 DNA: TGTGCCAGCAGTCAGGACAGTTATCAGCCCCAGCATTTT. Its protein is CASSQDSYQPQHF.

This chain connects TRBV5-4 to TRBJ2-2, with unresolved D. The V gene lost 1 base and the J gene lost 1 base, with 8 bases spanning the gap. The CDR3 is 15 residues long. Germline V gene sequence: CDR1 SGHNT, CDR2 YYREEE (reference sequence). CDR3 in amino acids: CASSLLAGNTGELFF. The CDR3 DNA sequence: TGTGCCAGCAGCTTGTTGGCAGGGAACACCGGGGAGCTGTTTTTT.

Many counts were recorded for this clonotype. This chain connects TRBV20-1 to TRBJ2-1, with D possibly being TRBD2 (6 bases). CDR3 size: 14 residues. The germline V gene encodes CDR1 DFQATT and CDR2 SNEGSKA (reference sequence). The V and J ends lost 6 bases and 6 bases respectively, with 18 bases between them. As DNA, the CDR3 is TGCAGTGCGAGGGCGGGAAGGTGGGGCAATGAGCAGTTCTTC. Protein sequence: CSARAGRWGNEQFF.

The table lists this clonotype with many counts. V and J are TRBV29-1 and TRBJ2-2; D might be TRBD1 (6 bases). V was trimmed by 6 bases and J by 0 bases, leaving 11 bases between them. The CDR3 consists of 14 residues. CDR1 is SQVTM and CDR2 is ANQGSEA in the germline V gene. The CDR3 bases are TGCAGCGTCTGGACAGAAACGAACACCGGGGAGCTGTTTTTT. This codes for CSVWTETNTGELFF.

This clonotype was seen ten or more times. The chain carries TRBV7-2 and TRBJ2-1; 9 nucleotides match TRBD1. The CDR3 loop spans 17 amino acids. With V trimmed by 5 bases and J by 6 bases, 14 bases remained unmatched. Per the germline V gene, CDR1 is SGHTA and CDR2 is FQGNSA. The CDR3 region is CASSPRLRDRAFNEQFF. CDR3 coding DNA: TGTGCCAGCAGCCCCCGGTTGCGGGACAGGGCTTTCAATGAGCAGTTCTTC.

This clonotype has at least ten counts. The chain employs TRBV12-3 or TRBV12-4 and TRBJ2-5, with 9 bases that match TRBD1. V lost 4 bases and J lost 5; bases outside the gene matches: 14. This CDR3 has 17 residues. The CDR3 sequence is CASSSDGQGLFVETQYF. CDR3 coding DNA: TGTGCCAGCAGTTCAGACGGACAGGGGCTCTTTGTGGAGACCCAGTACTTC.

Note on this clonotype: A read error may be the cause here, since a much bigger clone is one base away. The V call is TRBV7-2, the J call TRBJ1-2; no reliable D call. Germline values: CDR1 SGHTA, CDR2 FQGNSA. The CDR3 is 13 residues long. V was pared by 5 bases and J by 4 bases, with 11 bases between. The CDR3 spells CASSPSLSYGYTF. CDR3 DNA: TGTGCCAGCAGCCCCTCCCTTAGCTATGGCTACACCTTC.

This clonotype appeared many times. V usage is TRBV12-3 or TRBV12-4 and J usage is TRBJ1-1, with a possible D match to TRBD1 (5 bases). Trimming stripped 6 bases from V and 1 base from J, with 9 bases between. This CDR3 comprises 13 residues. The DNA of the CDR3 is TGTGCCAGCAGCCGAGACAGGAACACTGAAGCTTTCTTT. Amino acids: CASSRDRNTEAFF.

This clonotype came up many times. This sequence joins TRBV12-3 or TRBV12-4 and TRBJ2-5; unclear D gene. The CDR3 sequence is 13 residues long. V dropped 5 bases and J dropped 3 bases, with 10 bases sitting between them. This CDR3 is CASSPSAKETQYF. The DNA for the CDR3 is TGTGCCAGCAGTCCCTCTGCGAAAGAGACCCAGTACTTC.

At least ten counts were recorded for this clonotype. The J gene is TRBJ1-3, the V gene TRBV11-2; possibly TRBD1 for D (5 bases). The CDR3 loop spans 15 amino acids. Deletions cut 1 base from V and 3 bases from J, with 10 bases between. Germline-derived CDR1 and CDR2 are SGHAT and FQNNGV. CDR3 sequence (DNA): TGTGCCAGCAGCTTAGGCGGGCAGGGTGGAAACACCATATATTTT. The encoded protein is CASSLGGQGGNTIYF.

The table lists this clonotype with a few counts. V gene TRBV6-2 or TRBV6-3 combines with J gene TRBJ2-2; TRBD1 matches at 8 bases. The CDR3 spans 16 residues. Germline CDR1 and CDR2: MNHEY and SVGEGT. Germline trimming cut 5 bases from V and 5 bases from J; bases unmatched to any gene: 10. Written as DNA, the CDR3 is TGTGCCAGCAGTAAAGTCGGGACAGGAAGGACCGGGGAGCTGTTTTTT. Its translation is CASSKVGTGRTGELFF.

This clonotype was detected many times. The V and J genes are TRBV4-3 and TRBJ2-1, with TRBD2 identical over 8 bases. The CDR3 length is 17 residues. CDR1 is LGHNA, CDR2 YSLEER, per germline. With 2 bases clipped from V and 7 bases from J, the junction kept 13 bases outside the gene matches. The chain's CDR3 is CASSQRASGYSWNEQFF. CDR3 sequence (DNA): TGCGCCAGCAGCCAAAGGGCTAGCGGGTATTCTTGGAATGAGCAGTTCTTC.

CDR3 nucleotide sequence: TGTGCCAGCAGCTTAGCTCGGACTAGCGGGCGGGAGACCCAGTACTTC. This encodes CASSLARTSGRETQYF. The V call is TRBV7-8, the J call TRBJ2-5; TRBD2 matches at 11 bases. Germline V gene lookup returns CDR1 SGHVS and CDR2 FQNEAQ. Trimming took 0 bases from V and 5 from J; bases not matched to a gene: 5. The CDR3 totals 16 residues.

Ten or more counts support this clonotype. This sequence joins TRBV20-1 and TRBJ1-5; TRBD1 aligns across 8 bases. The CDR3 is 15 residues long. V lost 6 bases, J lost 0 bases, and 7 bases stayed unmatched. In germline, CDR1 is DFQATT, CDR2 SNEGSKA (reference sequence). The CDR3 DNA sequence: TGCAGTGCCCGGACAGGGACCTATAGCAATCAGCCCCAGCATTTT. Its translation: CSARTGTYSNQPQHF.

This clonotype was counted between two and nine times. The rearrangement links TRBV12-3 or TRBV12-4 to TRBJ1-1; 9 bases match TRBD1. CDR3 length equals 14 residues. The ends lost 2 bases at V and 11 bases at J; junction bases unmatched: 9. CDR3 protein: CASSLSGQGWSAFF. In DNA form, the CDR3 reads TGTGCCAGCAGTTTATCGGGACAGGGATGGTCGGCTTTCTTT.

This clonotype was counted many times. J is TRBJ1-2 and V is TRBV11-2; 8 positions agree with TRBD1. Germline lookup yields CDR1 SGHAT and CDR2 FQNNGV. The V segment lost 3 bases and the J segment 0 bases; nucleotides outside the gene matches: 6. This CDR3 is built from 16 residues. The chain's CDR3 is CASSFTGGVANYGYTF. Here the CDR3 DNA reads TGTGCCAGCAGCTTTACAGGGGGGGTGGCTAACTATGGCTACACCTTC.

In its sample, this clonotype was seen many times. The chain couples TRBV2 to TRBJ2-1; D possibly corresponds to TRBD2 (6 bases). Between the trimmed V and J ends, which lost 8 bases and 1 base, there was a span of 15 bases. Germline CDR1 SNHLY, CDR2 FYNNEI. This CDR3 has 15 residues. The CDR3 spells CASAGSTGSYNEQFF. The CDR3 coding sequence is TGTGCCAGCGCGGGGTCCACCGGGTCCTACAATGAGCAGTTCTTC.

The genes are TRBV7-2 and TRBJ2-5, with 8 positions matching TRBD2. CDR1 SGHTA and CDR2 FQGNSA come from the germline V gene. The CDR3 is 14 residues long. Trimming removed 5 bases from V and 5 bases from J; junction bases left unmatched: 7. CDR3 sequence reads: CASSKSGGGETQYF. DNA of the CDR3: TGTGCCAGCAGCAAGTCCGGGGGGGGGGAGACCCAGTACTTC.

This clonotype was seen repeatedly, ten times or more. The V call is TRBV3-1, the J call TRBJ2-5, with 7 bases fitting TRBD2. The CDR3 covers 16 residues. V was clipped by 6 bases and J by 2 bases; unmatched bases: 12. In germline, CDR1 is LGHDT, CDR2 YNNKEL (reference sequence). DNA of the CDR3: TGTGCCAGCAGTTTGGGTTTGGCTAGCGGACAAGAGACCCAGTACTTC. Translating gives CASSLGLASGQETQYF.

This clonotype has a count of ten or more. The rearrangement uses TRBV20-1 and TRBJ1-2, with 9 bases aligning to TRBD1. CDR3 length equals 15 residues. Germline V gives CDR1 DFQATT, CDR2 SNEGSKA (reference sequence). V shed 2 bases, J shed 4 bases, and the junction held 8 bases outside the gene matches. The CDR3 region is CSARITGGAGYGYTF. CDR3 sequence (DNA): TGCAGTGCTAGAATAACAGGGGGCGCCGGCTATGGCTACACCTTC.

This clonotype was counted ten times or more. V usage is TRBV5-1 and J usage is TRBJ2-1, with 7 bases lining up with TRBD2. Trimming at V came to 0 bases and at J to 13 bases, leaving 4 bases not matched to a gene. Germline V lookup: CDR1 SGHRS, CDR2 YFSETQ. The CDR3 has 12 residues. CDR3 DNA sequence: TGCGCCAGCAGCTTGGCCGGACTAGGACAGTTCTTC. Its translation: CASSLAGLGQFF.